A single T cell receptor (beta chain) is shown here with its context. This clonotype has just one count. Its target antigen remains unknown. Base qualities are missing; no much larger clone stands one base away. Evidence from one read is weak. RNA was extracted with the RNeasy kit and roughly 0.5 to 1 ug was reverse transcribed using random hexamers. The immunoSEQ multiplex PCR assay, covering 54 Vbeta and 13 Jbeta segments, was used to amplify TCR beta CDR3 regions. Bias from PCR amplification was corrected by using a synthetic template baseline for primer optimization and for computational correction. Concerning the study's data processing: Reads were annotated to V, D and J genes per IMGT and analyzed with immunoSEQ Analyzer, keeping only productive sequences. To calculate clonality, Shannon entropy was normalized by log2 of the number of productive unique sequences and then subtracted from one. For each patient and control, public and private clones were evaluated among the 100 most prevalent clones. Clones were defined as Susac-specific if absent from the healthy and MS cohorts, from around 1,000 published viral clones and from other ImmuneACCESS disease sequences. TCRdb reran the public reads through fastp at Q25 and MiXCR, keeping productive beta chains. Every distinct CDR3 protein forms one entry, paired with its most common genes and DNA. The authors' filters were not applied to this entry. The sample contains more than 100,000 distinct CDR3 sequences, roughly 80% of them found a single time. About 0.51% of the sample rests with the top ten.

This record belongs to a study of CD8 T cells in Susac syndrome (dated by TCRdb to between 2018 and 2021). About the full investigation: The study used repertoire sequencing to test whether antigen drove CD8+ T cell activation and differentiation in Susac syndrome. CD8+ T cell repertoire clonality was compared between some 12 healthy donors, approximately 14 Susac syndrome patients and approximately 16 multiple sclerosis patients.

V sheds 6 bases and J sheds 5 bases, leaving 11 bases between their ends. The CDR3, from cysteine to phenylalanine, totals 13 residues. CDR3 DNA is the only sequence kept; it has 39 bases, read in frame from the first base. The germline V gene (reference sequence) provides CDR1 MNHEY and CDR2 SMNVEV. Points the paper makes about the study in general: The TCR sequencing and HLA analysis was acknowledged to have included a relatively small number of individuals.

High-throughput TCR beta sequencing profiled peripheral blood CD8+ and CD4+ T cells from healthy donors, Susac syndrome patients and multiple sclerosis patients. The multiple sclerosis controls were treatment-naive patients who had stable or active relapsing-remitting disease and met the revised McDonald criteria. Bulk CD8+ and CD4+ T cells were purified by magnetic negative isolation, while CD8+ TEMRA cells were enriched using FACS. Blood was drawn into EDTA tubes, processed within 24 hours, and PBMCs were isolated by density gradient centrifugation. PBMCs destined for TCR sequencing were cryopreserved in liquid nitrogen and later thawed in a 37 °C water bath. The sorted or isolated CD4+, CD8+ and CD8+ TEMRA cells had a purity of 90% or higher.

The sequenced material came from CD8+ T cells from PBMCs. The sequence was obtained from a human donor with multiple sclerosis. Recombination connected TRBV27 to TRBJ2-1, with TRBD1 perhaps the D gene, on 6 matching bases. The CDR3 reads CASSLDRHNEQFF. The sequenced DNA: TGTGCCAGCAGCCTCGACAGGCACAATGAGCAGTTCTTC.